Sequencing of this T cell receptor (beta chain) was carried out in a study of pediatric ulcerative colitis. For the study at large: Ulcerative colitis patients had pancolitis or left-sided colitis, with confirming histology.

Colonoscopy and blood draw happened at the same time. Study-level findings and limits: Ulcerative colitis patients shared more blood-rectal clones than controls. Substantially fewer templates came from a couple of patients' blood samples.

The method was immunoSEQ multiplex PCR; TCRdb's version includes in-frame clones alone and lacks a portion of them. The repertoire has 32,000 or so clones, roughly four fifths of them found once; the top ten carry 4% to 5.5%. The CDR3 is 12 residues long. Of note for this clone: Its antigen is unknown. An end of the junction does not agree with germline; a read error may underlie this.

The sequenced material came from blood. This clonotype was obtained from a boy younger than 18 with severe ulcerative colitis. The chain combines TRBV6-7 with TRBJ1-3; D not resolved. TRBV6-7 is designated an ORF whose function remains uncertain. The CDR3 loop reads CTGEIRRNTIYF. The CDR3 DNA is TGCACGGGTGAGATCAGGAGAAACACCATATATTTT.